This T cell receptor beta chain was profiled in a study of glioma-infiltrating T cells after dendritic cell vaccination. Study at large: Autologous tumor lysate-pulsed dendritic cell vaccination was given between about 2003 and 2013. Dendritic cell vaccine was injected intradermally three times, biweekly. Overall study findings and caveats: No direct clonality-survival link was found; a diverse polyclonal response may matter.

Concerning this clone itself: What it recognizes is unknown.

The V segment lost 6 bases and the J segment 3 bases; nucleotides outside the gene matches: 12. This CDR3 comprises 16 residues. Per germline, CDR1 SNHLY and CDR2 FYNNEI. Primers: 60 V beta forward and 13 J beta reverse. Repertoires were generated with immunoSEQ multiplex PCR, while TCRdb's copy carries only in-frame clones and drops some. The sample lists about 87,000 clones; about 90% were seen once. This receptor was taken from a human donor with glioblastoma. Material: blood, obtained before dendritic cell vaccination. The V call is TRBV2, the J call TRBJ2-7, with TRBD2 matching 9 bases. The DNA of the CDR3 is TGTGCCAGCAGCCAAAAAGATGGGCGGGAGGGCTACGAGCAGTACTTC. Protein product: CASSQKDGREGYEQYF.